Listed below are T cell receptor beta chains from one sample, sequenced in a study of T cell changes during pregnancy in multiple sclerosis. The repertoire was sequenced with immunoSEQ multiplex PCR; TCRdb's copy has only in-frame clones and lacks some. This sample carries about 40,000 clones, 70% to 90% of them seen once, and the ten largest clones take under 0.7%. Source: CD4+ T cells from peripheral blood mononuclear cells, taken before pregnancy. The receptors shown here come from a female donor with multiple sclerosis, enrolled in a pregnancy study. Each CDR3 is given with its conserved first and last residue. The D gene is left open where the match is weak. Size is omitted from some rows. Given values are once, few, many or a class for expanded clones.

v_call	j_call	d_call	clone_size	cdr3_nt	cdr3_aa
TRBV4-3	TRBJ2-1	TRBD2	.	TGCGCCAGCAGCCCGCGCGGACTAGCAACGGGTGAGCAGTTCTTC	CASSPRGLATGEQFF
TRBV19	TRBJ2-1	TRBD2	once	TGTGCCAGTAGTCGGGGGGTCTACAATGAGCAGTTCTTC	CASSRGVYNEQFF
TRBV6-1	TRBJ2-5	.	.	TGTGCCAGCAGTGAAGCTGTAGGGGCTGAGACCCAGTACTTC	CASSEAVGAETQYF
TRBV5-1	TRBJ1-6	.	.	TGCGCCAGCAGCTCGGCTGTGGCAGGCCGGACATCGCCCCTCCACTTT	CASSSAVAGRTSPLHF
TRBV2	TRBJ1-2	.	.	TGTGCCAGCAGTGCGACCCGAAGTGCGCGGGGGGTTTCCGGCTACACCTTC	CASSATRSARGVSGYTF
TRBV5-1	TRBJ1-1	.	.	TGCGCCAGCAGCTTGTTTAACGGAGCGAACACTGAAGCTTTCTTT	CASSLFNGANTEAFF
TRBV5-6	TRBJ2-3	.	.	TGTGCCAGCAGCCGTGTACAGGCCACAACGCAGTATTTT	CASSRVQATTQYF
TRBV19	TRBJ1-5	TRBD1	.	TGTGCCAGTGGACAGGGAGGCAGAACTTTTGGCCAGCCCCAGCATTTT	CASGQGGRTFGQPQHF
TRBV6-6	TRBJ2-1	.	.	TGTGCCAGTCGACAGCTATCCTACAATGAGCAGTTCTTC	CASRQLSYNEQFF
TRBV7-2	TRBJ1-2	.	.	TGTGCCAGCAGCTTCGGGTCTTCCTATGGCTACACCTTC	CASSFGSSYGYTF
TRBV29-1	TRBJ1-2	.	.	TGCAGCGTTGAATGGGGGGGAGGCTATGGCTACACCTTC	CSVEWGGGYGYTF
TRBV29-1	TRBJ1-3	.	.	TGCAGCGCCCTACCAGCGTTCTCTGGAAACACCATATATTTT	CSALPAFSGNTIYF
TRBV30	TRBJ2-5	.	.	TGTGCCTGGGACGGACACCTCCAAGAGACCCAGTACTTC	CAWDGHLQETQYF
TRBV6-8	TRBJ1-6	.	.	TGTGCCTGCGGACTAGGATCACCCCTCCACTTT	CACGLGSPLHF